This T cell receptor (beta chain) was captured in a study of T cells after somatic rescue of genetic block. The repertoire was sequenced with immunoSEQ multiplex PCR; TCRdb's copy has only in-frame clones and lacks some. The sample has around 100,000 clones, about 90% seen once. The germline V gene encodes CDR1 LGHNA and CDR2 YSLEER. Trimming took 0 bases from V and 7 from J, leaving 16 bases between them. CDR3 length: 16 amino acids. The specimen was peripheral blood mononuclear cells (PBMCs). The receptor's source is a woman aged 18-29 years. The chain links TRBV4-3 to TRBJ2-1; either TRBD1 or TRBD2 may supply D (6 bases each). CDR3 region: CASSQDLGQGRNEQFF. The DNA for the CDR3 is TGCGCCAGCAGCCAAGATCTAGGCCAGGGGAGGAATGAGCAGTTCTTC.